Below, 3 T cell receptor beta chains from the same sample are listed, as sequenced in a study of shared clonotypes between healthy human individuals. In the naive CD8 group, cells lacked CD45RO and were positively selected for CCR7, so terminally differentiated effector memory CD45RA+ cells were left out. TCRdb's table, derived via immunoSEQ multiplex PCR, lists solely in-frame clones and lacks some. The sample yields more than 2 million clones, about 95% seen once. What was sequenced was naive CD8+ T cells sorted from blood. Receptors were obtained from a man aged 18 to 30 in good health.

V gene TRBV27 combines with J gene TRBJ1-6, with 8 bases identical to TRBD1. In germline, CDR1 is MNHEY, CDR2 SMNVEV (reference sequence). The CDR3 consists of 17 residues. V shed 0 bases and J 6 bases; nucleotides not matched to a gene: 7. CDR3 loop: CASSLSAGGFGNSPLHF. The CDR3 DNA reads TGTGCCAGCAGTTTATCCGCAGGGGGCTTTGGTAATTCACCCCTCCACTTT.

With regard to this clone: Other nucleotide sequences from this sample produce the same CDR3. The chain employs TRBV11-2 and TRBJ1-5; weak D call: TRBD1 (5 bases). V was trimmed by 5 bases and J by 4 bases, leaving 12 bases between them. CDR1 and CDR2 (germline): SGHAT, FQNNGV. The CDR3 runs to 14 residues. The CDR3 nucleotides read TGTGCCAGCAGCCTAGGGGCAGGGAATCAGCCCCAGCATTTT. Protein sequence: CASSLGAGNQPQHF.

J is TRBJ1-5 and V is TRBV23-1, with D hard to call. TRBV23-1 is classed as an ORF, of uncertain function. V lost 7 bases and J lost 2, with 12 bases in between. This CDR3 contains 14 residues. This chain's CDR3 is CASKAGAGNQPQHF. Here the CDR3 DNA reads TGCGCCAGCAAGGCAGGAGCTGGCAATCAGCCCCAGCATTTT.